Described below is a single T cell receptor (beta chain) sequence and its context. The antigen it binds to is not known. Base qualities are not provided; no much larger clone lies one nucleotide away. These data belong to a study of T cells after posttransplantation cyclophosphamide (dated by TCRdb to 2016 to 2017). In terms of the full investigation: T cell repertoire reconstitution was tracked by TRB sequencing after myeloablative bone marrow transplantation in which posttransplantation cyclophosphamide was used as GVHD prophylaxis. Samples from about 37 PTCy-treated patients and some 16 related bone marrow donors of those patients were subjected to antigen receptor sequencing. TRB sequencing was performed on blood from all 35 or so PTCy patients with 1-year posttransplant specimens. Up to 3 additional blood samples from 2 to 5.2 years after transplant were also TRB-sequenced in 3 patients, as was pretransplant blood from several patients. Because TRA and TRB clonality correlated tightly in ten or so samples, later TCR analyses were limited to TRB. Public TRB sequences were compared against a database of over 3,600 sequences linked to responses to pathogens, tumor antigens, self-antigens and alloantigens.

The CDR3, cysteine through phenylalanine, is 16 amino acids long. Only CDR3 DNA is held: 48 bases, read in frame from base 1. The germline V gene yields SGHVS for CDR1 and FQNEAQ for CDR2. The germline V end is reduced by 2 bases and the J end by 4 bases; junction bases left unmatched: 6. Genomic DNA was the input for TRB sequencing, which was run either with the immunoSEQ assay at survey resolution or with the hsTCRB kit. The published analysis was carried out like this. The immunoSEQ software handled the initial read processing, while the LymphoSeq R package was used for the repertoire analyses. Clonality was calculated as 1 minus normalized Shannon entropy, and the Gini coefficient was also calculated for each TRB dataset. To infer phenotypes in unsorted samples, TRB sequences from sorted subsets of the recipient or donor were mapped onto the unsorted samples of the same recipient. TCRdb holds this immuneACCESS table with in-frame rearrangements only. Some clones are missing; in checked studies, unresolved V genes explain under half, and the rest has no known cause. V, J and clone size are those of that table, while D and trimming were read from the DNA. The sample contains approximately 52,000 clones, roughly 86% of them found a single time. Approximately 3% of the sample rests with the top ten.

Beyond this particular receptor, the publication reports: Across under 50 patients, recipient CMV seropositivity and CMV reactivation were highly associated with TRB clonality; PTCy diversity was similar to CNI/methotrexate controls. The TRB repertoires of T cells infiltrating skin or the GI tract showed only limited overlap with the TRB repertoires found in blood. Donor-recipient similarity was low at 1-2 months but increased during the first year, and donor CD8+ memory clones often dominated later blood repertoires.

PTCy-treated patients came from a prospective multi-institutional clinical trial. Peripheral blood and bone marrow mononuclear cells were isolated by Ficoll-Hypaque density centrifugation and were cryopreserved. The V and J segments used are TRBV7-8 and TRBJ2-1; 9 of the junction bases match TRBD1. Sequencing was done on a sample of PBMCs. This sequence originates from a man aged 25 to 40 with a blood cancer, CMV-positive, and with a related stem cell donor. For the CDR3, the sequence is CASSLPRTGAYNEQFF. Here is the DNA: TGTGCCAGCAGCTTACCGAGGACAGGGGCTTACAATGAGCAGTTCTTC.